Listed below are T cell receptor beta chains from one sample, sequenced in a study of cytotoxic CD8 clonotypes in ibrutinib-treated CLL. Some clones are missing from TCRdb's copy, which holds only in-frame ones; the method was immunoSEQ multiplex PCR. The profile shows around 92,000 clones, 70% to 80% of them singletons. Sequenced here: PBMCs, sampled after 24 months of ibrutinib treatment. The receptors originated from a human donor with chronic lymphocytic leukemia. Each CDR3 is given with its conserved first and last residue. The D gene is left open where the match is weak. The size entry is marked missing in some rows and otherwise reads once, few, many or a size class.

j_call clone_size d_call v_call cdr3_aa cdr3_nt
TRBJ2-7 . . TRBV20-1 CSAGLIYEQYF TGCAGTGCGGGGTTGATCTACGAGCAGTACTTC
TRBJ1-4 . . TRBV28 CASTVSNEKLFF TGTGCCAGCACCGTCTCTAATGAAAAACTGTTTTTT
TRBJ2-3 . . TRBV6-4 CASSDTPGVDTQYF TGTGCCAGCAGTGACACCCCTGGGGTAGATACGCAGTATTTT
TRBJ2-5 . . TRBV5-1 CASSSNGEGSEETQYF TGCGCCAGCAGCTCTAACGGAGAGGGGTCGGAAGAGACCCAGTACTTC
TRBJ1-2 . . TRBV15 CATSRDMAEYGYTF TGTGCCACCAGCAGAGATATGGCTGAGTATGGCTACACCTTC
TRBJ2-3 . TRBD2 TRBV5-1 CASSLAELAGKSDTQYF TGCGCCAGCAGCTTGGCGGAACTAGCGGGAAAATCCGATACGCAGTATTTT
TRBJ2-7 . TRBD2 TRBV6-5 CASSYGGEYEQYF TGTGCCAGCAGTTACGGGGGGGAGTACGAGCAGTACTTC
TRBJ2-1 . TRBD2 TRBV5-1 CASSGAGTSANEQFF TGCGCCAGCAGCGGTGCCGGGACTAGCGCGAATGAGCAGTTCTTC
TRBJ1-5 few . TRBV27 CASGGSLSNQPQHF TGTGCCAGCGGTGGCAGTCTTAGCAATCAGCCCCAGCATTTT
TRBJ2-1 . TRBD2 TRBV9 CASSVGLADRSLNEQFF TGTGCCAGCAGCGTGGGACTAGCCGACCGCAGCCTCAATGAGCAGTTCTTC
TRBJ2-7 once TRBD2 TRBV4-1 CASSHSYPQRGSYEQYF TGCGCCAGCAGCCATTCCTACCCCCAGCGGGGCTCCTACGAGCAGTACTTC